The 15 T cell receptor beta chains presented below share a single source sample, sequenced in a study of T cells in Graves' hyperthyroidism and ophthalmopathy. TCR beta CDR3 region amplification was performed from RNA transcripts. First-round RT-PCR of the TCR CDR3 relied on the HTBI primer set. TCRdb redid the calling of the multiplex PCR reads with MiXCR, one entry per CDR3 protein. The sample lists around 35,000 distinct CDR3 sequences; roughly 52% were seen once. The sample consisted of blood. Receptors originate from a man aged 35 to 55 with Graves' ophthalmopathy.

This sequence joins TRBV7-9 and TRBJ2-1; 12 bases line up with TRBD2. The CDR3 sequence is 14 residues long. The V gene's germline CDR1 is SEHNR and CDR2 FQNEAQ (reference sequence). The trim removed 5 bases at V and 7 bases at J, leaving 3 bases unmatched. The CDR3 is CASSEGLAGNEQFF. The CDR3 bases are TGTGCCAGCAGCGAAGGACTAGCGGGGAATGAGCAGTTCTTC.

This clonotype was seen only a few times. The chain couples TRBV20-1 to TRBJ2-7, with D perhaps assigned TRBD1 or TRBD2 (6 bases each). The CDR3 runs 13 residues. Germline V gene data show CDR1 as DFQATT and CDR2 as SNEGSKA (reference sequence). Written as DNA, the CDR3 is TGCAGCGTTCTGACTAGGGGGGAAGGCGAGCAGTACTTC. Amino acid sequence: CSVLTRGEGEQYF.

The chain recombines TRBV29-1 with TRBJ2-3; D call uncertain. The V gene's germline CDR1 is SQVTM and CDR2 ANQGSEA. V lost 4 bases, J lost 5 bases, and 16 bases lay in between. There are 14 residues in the CDR3. The CDR3 region has the DNA TGCAGCGTTGTTAGTCGGGTTGGAGTAGATACGCAGTATTTT. Translation: CSVVSRVGVDTQYF.

Ten or more counts support this clonotype. For the CDR3, the DNA is TGCGCCAGCAGCTTGACGACAACAAACTATGGCTACACCTTC. Residues: CASSLTTTNYGYTF. The V gene is TRBV5-1, the J gene TRBJ1-2, with D uncertain. Looked up from germline, CDR1 is SGHRS and CDR2 is YFSETQ. V was cut by 1 base and J by 2 bases, with 9 bases left in between. This CDR3 region has 14 residues.

In its sample, this clonotype was seen many times. The CDR3, as DNA: TGCGCCAGCAGCCCCTCACGCGGGCCTATAGGGACCGGGGAGCTGTTTTTT. Residues: CASSPSRGPIGTGELFF. This chain links TRBV5-1 with TRBJ2-2, with a weak D call TRBD2 (5 bases). The CDR3 is 17 amino acids. Germline assignment: CDR1 SGHRS and CDR2 YFSETQ. The V end lost 4 bases, the J end lost 5 bases, and 21 bases lay between the germline ends. The full variable domain, in which reference TRBV5-1 and TRBJ2-2 provide the parts outside the CDR3, is KAGVTQTPRYLIKTRGQQVTLSCSPISGHRSVSWYQQTPGQGLQFLFEYFSETQRNKGNFPGRFSGRQFSNSRSEMNVSTLELGDSALYLCASSPSRGPIGTGELFFGEGSRLTVL.

This chain joins TRBV14 and TRBJ2-5; 10 bases match TRBD1. There are 16 residues in the CDR3. V was clipped by 4 bases and J by 3 bases; unmatched bases: 8. Germline lookup yields CDR1 SGHDN and CDR2 FVKESK. CDR3 protein: CASSPLGQGKKETQYF. The DNA for the CDR3 is TGTGCCAGCAGCCCCCTGGGACAGGGGAAAAAAGAGACCCAGTACTTC.

The rearrangement joins TRBV5-4 to TRBJ1-4; no clear D. V was pared by 1 base and J by 10 bases, with 8 bases between. The germline CDR1 and CDR2 sequences are SGHNT and YYREEE (reference sequence). This CDR3 region has 12 residues. CDR3 amino acids: CASSLSGGKLFF. The DNA for the CDR3 is TGTGCCAGCAGCTTGAGCGGAGGAAAACTGTTTTTT. Looking up the rest from reference TRBV5-4 and TRBJ1-4 gives the full variable domain: ETGVTQSPTHLIKTRGQQVTLRCSSQSGHNTVSWYQQALGQGPQFIFQYYREEENGRGNFPPRFSGLQFPNYSSELNVNALELDDSALYLCASSLSGGKLFFGSGTQLSVL.

J is TRBJ2-7 and V is TRBV2; D gene unclear. Germline CDR1 SNHLY, CDR2 FYNNEI. The CDR3 has 14 amino acids. V was clipped by 8 bases and J by 0 bases, with 14 bases between them. As DNA, the CDR3 is TGTGCCAGCGGCGACAATCAATCCTCCTACGAGCAGTACTTC. Translating gives CASGDNQSSYEQYF.

Many counts were recorded for this clonotype. The gene calls are TRBV7-9 and TRBJ1-1, with TRBD1 matching over 11 bases. The J segment lost 7 bases and the V segment lost 6 bases, leaving 7 bases of the junction unmatched. The CDR3 contains 14 residues. The germline CDR1 and CDR2 sequences are SEHNR and FQNEAQ (reference sequence). Written as DNA, the CDR3 is TGTGCCAGCAGTCGGGGACAGGGGGTTGGTGAAGCTTTCTTT. Translated: CASSRGQGVGEAFF.

The chain joins TRBV5-1 to TRBJ1-3; weak D call: TRBD1 (5 bases). Germline CDR1 reads SGHRS; CDR2 reads YFSETQ. Trimming took off 9 bases at V and 0 bases at J, with 13 bases between the two ends. The CDR3 sequence is 14 residues long. CDR3 amino acids: CAIKNGGSGNTIYF. The DNA for the CDR3 is TGCGCCATCAAAAACGGGGGCTCTGGAAACACCATATATTTT. The full variable domain, rest sourced from reference TRBV5-1 and TRBJ1-3, is KAGVTQTPRYLIKTRGQQVTLSCSPISGHRSVSWYQQTPGQGLQFLFEYFSETQRNKGNFPGRFSGRQFSNSRSEMNVSTLELGDSALYLCAIKNGGSGNTIYFGEGSWLTVV.

This clonotype came up many times. The rearrangement links TRBV28 to TRBJ2-3, with a possible D match to TRBD1 (6 bases). Trimming shortened V by 8 bases and J by 6 bases, and 18 bases separated the two germline ends. Germline loops: CDR1 MDHEN, CDR2 SYDVKM. The CDR3 extends over 14 amino acids. The chain's CDR3 is CASGRDKVSDTQYF. The CDR3, as DNA: TGTGCCAGCGGACGGGACAAAGTCAGTGATACGCAGTATTTT.

The V call is TRBV11-2, the J call TRBJ2-7, with 10 nucleotides matching TRBD1. This CDR3 has 15 amino acids. From germline, CDR1 is SGHAT and CDR2 FQNNGV. With 5 bases clipped from V and 2 bases from J, the junction kept 6 bases outside the gene matches. The CDR3 here is CASSARTGGTYEQYF. CDR3 sequence (DNA): TGTGCCAGCAGCGCCAGGACAGGGGGGACCTACGAGCAGTACTTC.

This clonotype showed up just a few times. The CDR3 carries no conserved terminal phenylalanine or tryptophan, so it likely arises from a read error. Because the CDR3's place on the DNA is in doubt, the DNA is left out and the CDR3 is given as listed by TCRdb. This chain links TRBV10-3 with TRBJ2-7; the D call of TRBD2 is as the table states it, not checked on the DNA. Ends included, the CDR3 has 11 residues. Germline assignment: CDR1 ENHRY and CDR2 SYGVKD. CDR3 amino acids: CAISIYPGLAG.

With respect to this clonotype: A much bigger clone sits one base away, suggesting this may be a read error. The chain couples TRBV30 to TRBJ1-1; a possible D gene is TRBD1 (5 bases). Germline CDR1 is GTSNPN and CDR2 is SVGIG (reference sequence). The CDR3 spans 12 residues. The CDR3 bases are TGTGTCTGGACCCACGGGGGGTATGGGGCCTTCTTT. Translating it yields CVWTHGGYGAFF.

In regard to this clonotype: The CDR3 does not close with the conserved phenylalanine or tryptophan, likely indicating a read error. V and J are TRBV5-1 and TRBJ2-7, with D unclear. The CDR3 sequence is 17 residues long. V was shortened by 4 bases and J by 2 bases, with 22 bases between the two germline ends. Germline V gene data show CDR1 as SGHRS and CDR2 as YFSETQ. The CDR3 bases are TGCGCCAGCAGCGCTGGGAAGCAGGAGCACCGGGCCTACGAGCAGTACTCC. This encodes CASSAGKQEHRAYEQYS.